Below are 14 T cell receptor beta chains sequenced from a single sample in a study of technical replicates of blood from several donors. Clones were read by immunoSEQ multiplex PCR, and TCRdb kept only the in-frame ones, dropping some. The data contain tens of thousands of clones, around 90% of them singletons. The sample taken for sequencing was T cells isolated from PBMCs. The receptors stem from a human donor in good health.

The chain uses TRBV27 and TRBJ1-2; D might be TRBD1 (6 bases). V was clipped by 4 bases and J by 4 bases, with 19 bases between them. From germline, CDR1 is MNHEY and CDR2 SMNVEV (reference sequence). The CDR3 covers 16 residues. In DNA form, the CDR3 reads TGTGCCAGCAGTTCGTGGATCCCGACAGGAGTCTATGGCTACACCTTC. This sequence encodes CASSSWIPTGVYGYTF.

This clone was seen once. This rearrangement joins TRBV19 to TRBJ1-5; D is unclear. The CDR3 runs to 17 residues. Germline CDR1 reads LNHDA; CDR2 reads SQIVND (reference sequence). Trimming took off 6 bases at V and 0 bases at J, with 18 bases between the two ends. Here the CDR3 DNA reads TGTGCCAGTAGAGGCAGCGGGAGGGCTAATAGCAATCAGCCCCAGCATTTT. Its translation is CASRGSGRANSNQPQHF.

The chain is built from TRBV25-1 and TRBJ2-1; 9 bases line up with TRBD2. Germline assignment: CDR1 MGHDK and CDR2 SYGVNS. The length of the CDR3 is 16 residues. The V segment lost 6 bases and the J segment 6 bases; nucleotides outside the gene matches: 12. The CDR3 here is CASRPQRLAGLNEQFF. The CDR3 DNA reads as TGTGCCAGCAGACCCCAGAGGCTAGCGGGGCTCAATGAGCAGTTCTTC.

This clone was seen only once. The chain links TRBV18 to TRBJ2-2, with TRBD1 matching over 12 bases. The germline gives CDR1 KGHSH, CDR2 LQKENI. The J segment lost 3 bases and the V segment lost 6 bases, leaving 2 bases of the junction unmatched. The CDR3 has 15 amino acids. The CDR3 spells CASSRDRGHTGELFF. CDR3 in DNA: TGTGCCAGCTCGAGGGACAGGGGGCACACCGGGGAGCTGTTTTTT.

The gene calls are TRBV5-1 and TRBJ1-1; TRBD1 matches 11 bases. The germline CDR1 and CDR2 sequences are SGHRS and YFSETQ. CDR3 size: 16 residues. J was trimmed by 1 base and V by 3 bases; bases with no gene match: 5. CDR3 region: CASSWTGGGKNTEAFF. In DNA form, the CDR3 reads TGCGCCAGCAGCTGGACAGGGGGCGGGAAGAACACTGAAGCTTTCTTT.

The chain joins TRBV28 to TRBJ2-2; 11 bases match TRBD2. The CDR3 runs to 17 residues. V dropped 6 bases and J dropped 7; count of bases not matched to a gene: 13. The germline CDR1 and CDR2 sequences are MDHEN and SYDVKM. The CDR3 sequence is CASSQTSGRSRDGELFF. In DNA, the CDR3 is TGTGCCAGCAGCCAAACTAGCGGGAGAAGTCGGGACGGGGAGCTGTTTTTT. Full variable domain (remainder filled in from reference TRBV28 and TRBJ2-2): DVKVTQSSRYLVKRTGEKVFLECVQDMDHENMFWYRQDPGLGLRLIYFSYDVKMKEKGDIPEGYSVSREKKERFSLILESASTNQTSMYLCASSQTSGRSRDGELFFGEGSRLTVL.

The rearrangement uses TRBV6-1 and TRBJ2-7, with 7 bases fitting TRBD1. V lost 10 bases and J lost 1; bases outside the gene matches: 13. Germline CDR1 is MNHNS and CDR2 is SASEGT. The CDR3 consists of 15 residues. DNA of the CDR3: TGTGCCATCACCCGAGGGGGACAGATTTCCTACGAGCAGTACTTC. Protein: CAITRGGQISYEQYF.

The V and J genes are TRBV6-5 and TRBJ2-7, with unresolved D. This CDR3 comprises 14 residues. Germline values: CDR1 MNHEY, CDR2 SVGAGI. The germline V and J ends were trimmed by 2 bases and 7 bases, with 15 bases remaining between them. The CDR3 nucleotides read TGTGCCAGCAGTTACAGACGACACCCCTCGGAGCAGTACTTC. This sequence encodes CASSYRRHPSEQYF.

The chain's CDR3 is CASSLSGPRGGYTF. Here the CDR3 DNA reads TGTGCCAGCAGCTTAAGTGGGCCTCGGGGTGGCTACACCTTC. The chain has TRBV7-9 and TRBJ1-2; the D is unclear. Germline CDR1 reads SEHNR; CDR2 reads FQNEAQ (reference sequence). This CDR3 has 14 amino acids. Trimming took off 2 bases at V and 7 bases at J, with 14 bases between the two ends.

The gene calls are TRBV5-5 and TRBJ2-2; 10 positions match TRBD2. The CDR3 runs 16 residues. V shed 3 bases, J shed 5 bases, and the junction held 7 bases outside the gene matches. The germline CDR1 and CDR2 sequences are SGHKS and YYEKEE (reference sequence). In DNA form, the CDR3 reads TGTGCCAGCAGCTACGGGACTAGCGAACGAACCGGGGAGCTGTTTTTT. Residues: CASSYGTSERTGELFF.

The J gene is TRBJ2-1, the V gene TRBV6-6; 12 nucleotides align to TRBD2. The ends lost 2 bases at V and 8 bases at J; junction bases unmatched: 4. The CDR3 consists of 15 residues. The germline V gene has CDR1 MNHNY and CDR2 SVGAGI (reference sequence). This chain's CDR3 is CASSYRTSGADEQFF. CDR3 DNA: TGTGCCAGCAGTTACCGGACTAGCGGGGCGGATGAGCAGTTCTTC.

This chain links TRBV5-1 with TRBJ2-3; D not certain. The CDR3 loop spans 12 amino acids. CDR1 is SGHRS and CDR2 is YFSETQ in the germline V gene. V gave up 4 bases and J gave up 5 bases, with 8 bases separating them. The chain's CDR3 is CASSEPGDTQYF. In DNA, the CDR3 is TGCGCCAGCAGCGAACCCGGAGATACGCAGTATTTT.

In DNA form, the CDR3 reads TGTGCCAGCAGGCGGGACGGAGTCCACTATGGCTACACCTTC. Its protein is CASRRDGVHYGYTF. J is TRBJ1-2 and V is TRBV28; D perhaps matches TRBD1 (5 bases). Deletions cut 6 bases from V and 3 bases from J, with 14 bases between. The CDR3 sequence is 14 residues long. Germline V gene sequence: CDR1 MDHEN, CDR2 SYDVKM.

V is TRBV6-5 and J is TRBJ1-5; D remains ambiguous. V lost 6 bases and J lost 3, with 15 bases in between. CDR1 is MNHEY and CDR2 is SVGAGI in the germline V gene. The CDR3 totals 15 residues. The CDR3 DNA follows: TGTGCCAGCAGACCCTCGGGGATTTACAATCAGCCCCAGCATTTT. It is translated as CASRPSGIYNQPQHF.